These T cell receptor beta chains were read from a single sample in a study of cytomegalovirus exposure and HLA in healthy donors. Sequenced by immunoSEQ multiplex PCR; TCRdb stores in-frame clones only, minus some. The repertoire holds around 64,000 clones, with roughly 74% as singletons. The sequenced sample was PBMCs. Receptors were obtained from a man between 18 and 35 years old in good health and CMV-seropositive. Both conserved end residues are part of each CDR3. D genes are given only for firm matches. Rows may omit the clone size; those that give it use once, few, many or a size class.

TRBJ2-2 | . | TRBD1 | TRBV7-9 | CASRQGNTGELFF | TGTGCCAGTAGACAGGGGAACACCGGGGAGCTGTTTTTT
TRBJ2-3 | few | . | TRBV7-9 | CASSLAGGSVGSDTQYF | TGTGCCAGCAGCTTAGCGGGAGGTTCGGTTGGCTCAGATACGCAGTATTTT
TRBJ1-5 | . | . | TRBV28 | CASLNPEGTRTSSNQPQHF | TGTGCCAGTCTCAACCCCGAAGGGACTAGGACATCTAGCAATCAGCCCCAGCATTTT
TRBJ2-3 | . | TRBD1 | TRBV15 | CATSRDRADTQYF | TGTGCCACCAGCAGGGACAGGGCGGATACGCAGTATTTT
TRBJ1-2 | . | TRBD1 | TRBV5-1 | CASSSTGENNGYTF | TGCGCCAGCAGCTCGACAGGGGAAAATAATGGCTACACCTTC
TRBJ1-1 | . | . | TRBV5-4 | CASSLNRVDTEAFF | TGTGCCAGCAGCTTGAACAGGGTGGATACTGAAGCTTTCTTT
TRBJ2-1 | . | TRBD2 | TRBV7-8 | CASSLVGLAGANAYNEQFF | TGTGCCAGCAGCTTAGTAGGTCTAGCGGGGGCGAATGCCTACAATGAGCAGTTCTTC
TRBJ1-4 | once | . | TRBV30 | CASQGSAEKLFF | TGTGCCTCGCAGGGGTCTGCGGAAAAACTGTTTTTT
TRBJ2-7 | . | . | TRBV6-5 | CASSYSASLLGDEQYF | TGTGCCAGCAGTTACTCGGCCAGCCTCTTAGGGGACGAGCAGTACTTC
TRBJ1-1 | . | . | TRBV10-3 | CAINDRRDTEAFF | TGTGCCATCAACGACAGGAGAGACACTGAAGCTTTCTTT
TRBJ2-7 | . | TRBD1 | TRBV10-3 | CAIRGQGDEQYF | TGTGCCATCAGAGGACAGGGGGACGAGCAGTACTTC
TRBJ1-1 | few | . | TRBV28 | CASTYVTGRNTEAFF | TGTGCCAGCACATACGTCACAGGCCGGAACACTGAAGCTTTCTTT
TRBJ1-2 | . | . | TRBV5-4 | CASSVSWGQGTF | .
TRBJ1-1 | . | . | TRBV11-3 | CASSLSSGAPEAFF | TGTGCCAGCAGCTTAAGTAGCGGTGCACCTGAAGCTTTCTTT
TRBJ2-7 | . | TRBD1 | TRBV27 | CASSLKGQGYEQYF | TGTGCCAGCAGTCTTAAAGGACAGGGATACGAGCAGTACTTC